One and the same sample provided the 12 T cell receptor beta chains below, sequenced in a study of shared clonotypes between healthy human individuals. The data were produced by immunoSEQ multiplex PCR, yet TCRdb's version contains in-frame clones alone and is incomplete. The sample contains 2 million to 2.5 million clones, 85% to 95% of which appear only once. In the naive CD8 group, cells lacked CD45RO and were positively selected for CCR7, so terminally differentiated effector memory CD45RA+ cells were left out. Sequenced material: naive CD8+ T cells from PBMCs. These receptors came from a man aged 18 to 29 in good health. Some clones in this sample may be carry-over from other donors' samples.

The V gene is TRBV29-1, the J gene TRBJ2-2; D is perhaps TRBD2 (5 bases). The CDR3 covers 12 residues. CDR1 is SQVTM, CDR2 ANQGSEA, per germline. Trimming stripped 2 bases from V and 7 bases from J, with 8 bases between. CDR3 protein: CSVEIRGGELFF. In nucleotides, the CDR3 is TGCAGCGTTGAAATCCGGGGCGGGGAGCTGTTTTTT.

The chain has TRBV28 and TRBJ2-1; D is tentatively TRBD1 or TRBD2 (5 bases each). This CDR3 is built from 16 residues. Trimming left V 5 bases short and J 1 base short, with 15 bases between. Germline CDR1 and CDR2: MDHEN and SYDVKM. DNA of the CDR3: TGTGCCAGCAGTGCCCCATGGGACGGTTCCTACAATGAGCAGTTCTTC. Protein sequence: CASSAPWDGSYNEQFF.

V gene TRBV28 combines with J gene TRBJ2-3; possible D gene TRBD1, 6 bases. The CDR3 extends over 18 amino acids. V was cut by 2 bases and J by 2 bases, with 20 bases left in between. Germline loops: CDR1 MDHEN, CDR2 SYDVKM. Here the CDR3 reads CASSLRFKDSEDTDTQYF. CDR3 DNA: TGTGCCAGCAGTTTACGTTTTAAGGACAGCGAAGACACAGATACGCAGTATTTT.

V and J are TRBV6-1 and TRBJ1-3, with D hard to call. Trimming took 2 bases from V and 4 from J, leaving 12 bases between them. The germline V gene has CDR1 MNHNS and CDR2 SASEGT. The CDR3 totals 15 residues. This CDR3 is CASSESVGPGNTIYF. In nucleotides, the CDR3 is TGTGCCAGCAGTGAATCAGTAGGACCAGGAAACACCATATATTTT.

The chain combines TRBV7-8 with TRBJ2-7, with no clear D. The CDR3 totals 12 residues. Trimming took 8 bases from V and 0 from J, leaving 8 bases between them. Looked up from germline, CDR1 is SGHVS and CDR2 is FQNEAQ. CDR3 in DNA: TGTGCCAGCCGAGCCAACTCCTACGAGCAGTACTTC. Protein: CASRANSYEQYF.

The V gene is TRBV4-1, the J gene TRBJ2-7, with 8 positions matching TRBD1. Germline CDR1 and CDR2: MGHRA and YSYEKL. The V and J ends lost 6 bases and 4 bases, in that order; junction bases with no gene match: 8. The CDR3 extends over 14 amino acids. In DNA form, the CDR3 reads TGCGCCAGCAGGCTAACAGGGGGGACATACGAGCAGTACTTC. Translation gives CASRLTGGTYEQYF.

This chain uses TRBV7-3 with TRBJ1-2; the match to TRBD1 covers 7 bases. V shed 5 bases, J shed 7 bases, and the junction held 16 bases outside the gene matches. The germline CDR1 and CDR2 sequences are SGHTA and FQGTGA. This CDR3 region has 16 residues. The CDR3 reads CASSPVRGFLGRGYTF. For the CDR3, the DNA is TGTGCCAGCAGCCCAGTCAGGGGGTTCCTTGGCCGTGGCTACACCTTC.

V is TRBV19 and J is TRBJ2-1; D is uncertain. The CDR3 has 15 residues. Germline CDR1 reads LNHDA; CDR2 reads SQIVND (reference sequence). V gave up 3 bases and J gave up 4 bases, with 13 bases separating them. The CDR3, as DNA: TGTGCCAGTAGTATTTTTCTCGGGTCGTACAATGAGCAGTTCTTC. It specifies CASSIFLGSYNEQFF.

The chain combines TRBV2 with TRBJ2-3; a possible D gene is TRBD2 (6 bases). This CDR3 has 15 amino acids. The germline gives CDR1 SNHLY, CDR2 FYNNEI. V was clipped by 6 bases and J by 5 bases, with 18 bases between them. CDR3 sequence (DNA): TGTGCCAGCAGGGGGCGGCTAGGAGCGGGAGATACGCAGTATTTT. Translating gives CASRGRLGAGDTQYF.

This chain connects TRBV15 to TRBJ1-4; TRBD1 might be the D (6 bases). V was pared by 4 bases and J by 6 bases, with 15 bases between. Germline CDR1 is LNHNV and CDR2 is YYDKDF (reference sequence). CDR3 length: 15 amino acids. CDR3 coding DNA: TGTGCCACCAGCATAAACCCGGGGGGGCATGAAAAACTGTTTTTT. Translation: CATSINPGGHEKLFF.

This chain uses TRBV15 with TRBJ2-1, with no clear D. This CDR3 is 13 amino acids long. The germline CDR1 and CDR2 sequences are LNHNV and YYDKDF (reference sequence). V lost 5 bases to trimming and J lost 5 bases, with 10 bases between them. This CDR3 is CATSDWENNEQFF. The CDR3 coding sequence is TGTGCCACCAGCGATTGGGAAAACAATGAGCAGTTCTTC.

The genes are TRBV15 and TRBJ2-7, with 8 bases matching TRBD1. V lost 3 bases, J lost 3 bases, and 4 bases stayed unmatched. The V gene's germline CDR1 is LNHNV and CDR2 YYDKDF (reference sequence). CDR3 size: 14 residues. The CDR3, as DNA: TGTGCCACCAGCAGCTGGACAGGGAACTACGAGCAGTACTTC. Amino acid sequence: CATSSWTGNYEQYF.